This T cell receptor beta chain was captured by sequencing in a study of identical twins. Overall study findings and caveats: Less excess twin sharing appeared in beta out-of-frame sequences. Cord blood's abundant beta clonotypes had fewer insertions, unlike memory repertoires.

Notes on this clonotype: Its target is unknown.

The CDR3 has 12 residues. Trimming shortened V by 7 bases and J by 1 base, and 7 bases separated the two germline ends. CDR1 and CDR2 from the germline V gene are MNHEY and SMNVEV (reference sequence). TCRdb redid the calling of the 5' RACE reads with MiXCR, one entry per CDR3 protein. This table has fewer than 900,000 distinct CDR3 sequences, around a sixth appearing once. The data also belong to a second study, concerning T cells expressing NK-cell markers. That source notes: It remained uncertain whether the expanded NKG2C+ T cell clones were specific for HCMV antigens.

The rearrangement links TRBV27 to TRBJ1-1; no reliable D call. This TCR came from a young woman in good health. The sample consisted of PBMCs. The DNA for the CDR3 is TGTGCCAGCACCGGGTCGAACACTGAAGCTTTCTTT. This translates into CASTGSNTEAFF.